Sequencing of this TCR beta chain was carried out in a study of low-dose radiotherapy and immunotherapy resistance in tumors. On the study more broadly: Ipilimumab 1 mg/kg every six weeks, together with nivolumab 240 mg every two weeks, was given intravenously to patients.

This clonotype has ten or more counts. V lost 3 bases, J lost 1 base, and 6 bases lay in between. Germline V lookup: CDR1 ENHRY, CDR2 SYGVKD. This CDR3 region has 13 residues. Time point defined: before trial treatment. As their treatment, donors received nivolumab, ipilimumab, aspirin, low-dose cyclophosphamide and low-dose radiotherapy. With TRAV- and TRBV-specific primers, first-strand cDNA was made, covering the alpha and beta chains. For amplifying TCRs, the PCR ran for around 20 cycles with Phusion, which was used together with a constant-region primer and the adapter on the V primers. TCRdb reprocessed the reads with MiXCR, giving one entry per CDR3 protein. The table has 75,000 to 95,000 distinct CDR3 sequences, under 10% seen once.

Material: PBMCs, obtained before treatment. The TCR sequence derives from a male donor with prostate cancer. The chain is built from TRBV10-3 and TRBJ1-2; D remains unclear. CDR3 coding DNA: TGTGCCATCAGTGAACCTGATAACTATGGCTACACCTTC. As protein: CAISEPDNYGYTF.